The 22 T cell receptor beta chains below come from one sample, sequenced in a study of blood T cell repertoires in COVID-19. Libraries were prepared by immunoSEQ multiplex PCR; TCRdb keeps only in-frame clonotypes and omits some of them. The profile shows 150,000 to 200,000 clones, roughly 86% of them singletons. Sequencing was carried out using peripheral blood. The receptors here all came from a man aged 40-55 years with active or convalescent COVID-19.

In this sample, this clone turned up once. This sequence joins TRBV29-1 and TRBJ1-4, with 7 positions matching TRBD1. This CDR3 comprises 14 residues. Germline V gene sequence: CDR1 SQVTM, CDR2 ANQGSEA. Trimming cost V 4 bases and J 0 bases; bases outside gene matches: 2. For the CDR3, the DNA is TGCAGCGTTGGGGGGACAGCAACTAATGAAAAACTGTTTTTT. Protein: CSVGGTATNEKLFF.

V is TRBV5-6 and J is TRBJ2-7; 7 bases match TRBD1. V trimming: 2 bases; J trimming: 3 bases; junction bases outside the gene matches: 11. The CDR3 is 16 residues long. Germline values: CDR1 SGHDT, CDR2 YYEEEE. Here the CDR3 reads CASSLWDSPKFYEQYF. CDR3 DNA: TGTGCCAGCAGCTTATGGGACAGCCCGAAGTTCTACGAGCAGTACTTC. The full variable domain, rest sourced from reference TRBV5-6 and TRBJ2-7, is DAGVTQSPTHLIKTRGQQVTLRCSPKSGHDTVSWYQQALGQGPQFIFQYYEEEERQRGNFPDRFSGHQFPNYSSELNVNALLLGDSALYLCASSLWDSPKFYEQYFGPGTRLTVT.

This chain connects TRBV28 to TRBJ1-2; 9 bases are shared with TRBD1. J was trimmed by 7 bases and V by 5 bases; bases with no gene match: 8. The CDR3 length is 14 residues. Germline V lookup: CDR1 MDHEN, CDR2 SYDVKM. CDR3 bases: TGTGCCAGCAGTCCGGGACAGGGTATGGGTGGCTACACCTTC. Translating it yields CASSPGQGMGGYTF.

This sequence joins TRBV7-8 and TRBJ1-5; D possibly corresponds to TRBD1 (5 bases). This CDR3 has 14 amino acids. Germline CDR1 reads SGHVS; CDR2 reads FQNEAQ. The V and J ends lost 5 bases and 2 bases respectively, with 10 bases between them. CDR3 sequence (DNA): TGTGCCAGCAGCCCAGGGAATGGCAATCAGCCCCAGCATTTT. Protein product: CASSPGNGNQPQHF.

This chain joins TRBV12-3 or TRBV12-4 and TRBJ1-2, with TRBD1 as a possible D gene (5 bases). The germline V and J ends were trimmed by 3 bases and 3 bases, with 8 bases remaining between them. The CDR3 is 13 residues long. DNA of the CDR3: TGTGCCAGCAGTTTTGGGGGGGACTATGGCTACACCTTC. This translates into CASSFGGDYGYTF.

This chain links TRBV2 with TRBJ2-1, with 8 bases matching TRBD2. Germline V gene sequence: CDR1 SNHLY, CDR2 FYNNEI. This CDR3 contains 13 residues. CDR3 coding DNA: TGTGCTTCCGAACGGGGGGGGTACAATGAGCAGTTCTTC. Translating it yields CASERGGYNEQFF.

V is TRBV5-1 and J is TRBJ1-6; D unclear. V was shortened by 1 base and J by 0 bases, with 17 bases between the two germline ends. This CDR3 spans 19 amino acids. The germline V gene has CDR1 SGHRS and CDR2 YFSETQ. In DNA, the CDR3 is TGCGCCAGCAGCTTGCAGCCTTCGGGGAGTCGCTCCTATAATTCACCCCTCCACTTT. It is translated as CASSLQPSGSRSYNSPLHF.

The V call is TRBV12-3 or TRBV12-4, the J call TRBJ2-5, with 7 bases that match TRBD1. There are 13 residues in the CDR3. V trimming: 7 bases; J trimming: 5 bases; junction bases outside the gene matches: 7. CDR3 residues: CASTLGQEETQYF. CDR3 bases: TGTGCCAGCACCCTTGGACAGGAGGAGACCCAGTACTTC.

In DNA, the CDR3 is TGTGCCAGCAGCCAAAGTAGGGGGAGCTCCTACAATGAGCAGTTCTTC. Encoded protein: CASSQSRGSSYNEQFF. The rearrangement joins TRBV16 to TRBJ2-1, with D maybe TRBD1 (6 bases). The length of the CDR3 is 16 residues. Germline V gives CDR1 KGHSY, CDR2 FQNENV. Trimming took 2 bases from V and 0 from J, leaving 11 bases between them.

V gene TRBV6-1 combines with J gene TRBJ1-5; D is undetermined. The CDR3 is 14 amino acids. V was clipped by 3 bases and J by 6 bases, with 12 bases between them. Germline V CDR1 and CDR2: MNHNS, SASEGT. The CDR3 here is CASSDTVGGQPQHF. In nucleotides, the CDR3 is TGTGCCAGCAGTGATACGGTAGGAGGTCAGCCCCAGCATTTT.

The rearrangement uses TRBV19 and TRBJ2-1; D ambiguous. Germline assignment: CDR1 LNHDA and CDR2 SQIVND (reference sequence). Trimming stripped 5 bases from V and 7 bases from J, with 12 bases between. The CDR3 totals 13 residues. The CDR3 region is CASSPGPLNEQFF. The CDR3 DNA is TGTGCCAGTAGTCCTGGGCCCCTAAATGAGCAGTTCTTC.

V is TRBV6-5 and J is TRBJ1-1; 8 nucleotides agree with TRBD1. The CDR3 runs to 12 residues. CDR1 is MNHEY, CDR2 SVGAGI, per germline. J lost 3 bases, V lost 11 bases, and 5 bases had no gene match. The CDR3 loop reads CAGRTGHTEAFF. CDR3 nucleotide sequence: TGTGCCGGAAGGACAGGGCACACTGAAGCTTTCTTT.

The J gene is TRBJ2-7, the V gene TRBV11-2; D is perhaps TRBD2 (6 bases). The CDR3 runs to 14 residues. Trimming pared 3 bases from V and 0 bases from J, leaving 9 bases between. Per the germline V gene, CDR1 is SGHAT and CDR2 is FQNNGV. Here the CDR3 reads CASSLLGGSYEQYF. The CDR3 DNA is TGTGCCAGCAGCTTGCTGGGGGGCTCCTACGAGCAGTACTTC.

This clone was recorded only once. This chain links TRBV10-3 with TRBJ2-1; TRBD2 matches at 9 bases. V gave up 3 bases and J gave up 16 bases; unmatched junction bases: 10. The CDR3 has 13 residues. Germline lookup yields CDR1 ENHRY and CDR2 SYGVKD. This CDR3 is CAISEDERGEFFF. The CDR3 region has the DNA TGTGCCATCAGTGAAGATGAGCGGGGGGAATTTTTCTTC.

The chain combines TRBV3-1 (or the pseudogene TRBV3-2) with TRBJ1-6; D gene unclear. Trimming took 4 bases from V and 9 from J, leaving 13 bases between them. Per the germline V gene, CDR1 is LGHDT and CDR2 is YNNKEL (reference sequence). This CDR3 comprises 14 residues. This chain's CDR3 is CASSLFGSASPLHF. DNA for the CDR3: TGTGCCAGCAGCCTATTCGGGAGTGCTTCACCCCTCCACTTT.

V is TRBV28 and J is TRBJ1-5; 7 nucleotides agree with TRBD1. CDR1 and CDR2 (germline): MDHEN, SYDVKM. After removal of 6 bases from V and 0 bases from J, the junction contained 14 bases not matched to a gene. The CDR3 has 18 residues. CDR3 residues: CASRNIVYRGDSNQPQHF. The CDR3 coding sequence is TGTGCCAGCAGAAATATAGTCTACAGGGGCGATAGCAATCAGCCCCAGCATTTT.

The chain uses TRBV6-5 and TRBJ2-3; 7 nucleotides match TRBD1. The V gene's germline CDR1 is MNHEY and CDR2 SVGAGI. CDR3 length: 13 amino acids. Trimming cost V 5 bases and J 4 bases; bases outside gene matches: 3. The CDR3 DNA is TGTGCCAGCAGTCGACAGGGCGCAGATACGCAGTATTTT. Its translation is CASSRQGADTQYF.

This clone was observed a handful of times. The CDR3 coding sequence is TGTGCCAGCAGTTTCACAGGCGGTGGTGGCTACACCTTC. It specifies CASSFTGGGGYTF. The chain carries TRBV28 and TRBJ1-2; D perhaps matches TRBD1 (5 bases). The V end was cut by 3 bases, the J end by 7 bases, with 12 bases between. This CDR3 is built from 13 residues. The germline gives CDR1 MDHEN, CDR2 SYDVKM.

CDR3 loop: CAPDRLRAQYF. CDR3 DNA sequence: TGTGCCCCTGATCGCCTTCGAGCGCAGTATTTT. The V gene is TRBV21-1, the J gene TRBJ2-3; TRBD2 was called by the table and not checked on the DNA. TRBV21-1 is listed as a pseudogene. The CDR3 has 11 amino acids.

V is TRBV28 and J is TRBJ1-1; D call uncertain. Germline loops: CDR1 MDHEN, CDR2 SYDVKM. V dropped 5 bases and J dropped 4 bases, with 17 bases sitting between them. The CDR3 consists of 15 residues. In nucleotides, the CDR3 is TGTGCCAGCAGTCCTCGGACTTTCCTGGGCACTGAAGCTTTCTTT. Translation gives CASSPRTFLGTEAFF. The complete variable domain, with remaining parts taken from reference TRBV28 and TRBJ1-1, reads DVKVTQSSRYLVKRTGEKVFLECVQDMDHENMFWYRQDPGLGLRLIYFSYDVKMKEKGDIPEGYSVSREKKERFSLILESASTNQTSMYLCASSPRTFLGTEAFFGQGTRLTVV.

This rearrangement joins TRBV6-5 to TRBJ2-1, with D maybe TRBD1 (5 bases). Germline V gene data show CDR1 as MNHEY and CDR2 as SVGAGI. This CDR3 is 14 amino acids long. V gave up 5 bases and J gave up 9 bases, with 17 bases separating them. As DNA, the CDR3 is TGTGCCAGCAGTCAATTGTCCGCAGGGCTTGAGCAGTTCTTC. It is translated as CASSQLSAGLEQFF.

Written as DNA, the CDR3 is TGTGCCAGCAGCTTAACGGACAGAAATAATTCACCCCTCCACTTT. Translated: CASSLTDRNNSPLHF. The V gene is TRBV7-3, the J gene TRBJ1-6, with D maybe TRBD1 (6 bases). This CDR3 region has 15 residues. Germline values: CDR1 SGHTA, CDR2 FQGTGA. Trimming took off 0 bases at V and 5 bases at J, with 8 bases between the two ends.